Sequencing of this T cell receptor beta chain was carried out in a study of OX40 agonist ivuxolimab in advanced cancers. On this clone itself: As yet, its antigen is unknown.

With V trimmed by 0 bases and J by 6 bases, 3 bases remained unmatched. The CDR3 sequence is 14 residues long. CDR1 and CDR2 (germline): SGDLS, YYNGEE. Assay used: immunoSEQ multiplex PCR; TCRdb lists only in-frame clones, some missing. The repertoire consists of about 44,000 clones, with around 90% occurring once and the leading ten covering about 45%. Findings and limits, study-wide: The study did not work out the antigen specificity of the expanded peripheral T cells.

This chain joins TRBV9 and TRBJ2-1; 7 bases align to TRBD1. This material consisted of CD4+ or CD8+ T cells sorted from blood, taken in a trial of the OX40 agonist ivuxolimab. The receptor was isolated from an adult with an advanced solid tumor such as melanoma, head and neck, liver or kidney cancer. Written as DNA, the CDR3 is TGTGCCAGCAGCGTAGGACAGGGCTCCAATGAGCAGTTCTTC. This encodes CASSVGQGSNEQFF.